This TCR beta chain emerged from a study of T-cell reconstitution after alpha-beta-depleted transplantation in children. Study outcomes and limitations: After transplant, at about two months, alpha-beta T cells were reportedly derived from several hundred expanded graft clones. Counts and diversity of T cells one year after transplant came mostly from newly produced T cells. Surviving recipient T cells and thymic progenitors produced the high day-60 TCRbeta diversity seen in some patients.

Germline CDR1 reads DFQATT; CDR2 reads SNEGSKA (reference sequence). V lost 7 bases and J lost 7, with 11 bases in between. The CDR3 is 11 residues long. The TCRbeta library incorporated unique molecular identifiers. TCRdb re-derived calls from the PCR reads in MiXCR, one entry per CDR3 protein. The table includes 540,000 or so distinct CDR3 sequences, around 23% detected once. The sample holds a few counts of this clonotype. Antigen unknown. The receptor's source is a boy younger than two who had a stem cell transplant for acute myeloid leukemia, so the T cells may come from the graft donor. This chain uses TRBV20-1 with TRBJ2-1; D is uncertain. Source: PBMCs, mostly from graft donor cells, taken 360 days after TCRalphabeta/CD19-depleted stem cell transplant. CDR3 DNA sequence: TGCAGTGTGAGGTATCTAAATGAGCAGTTCTTC. The encoded protein is CSVRYLNEQFF.